One T cell receptor beta chain is described in this entry. Antigen unknown. 13 Jbeta primers and 60 Vbeta primers were used for the PCR. Generated by immunoSEQ multiplex PCR, the TCRdb table keeps only in-frame clones and is missing some. The sample has more than 90,000 clones, more than 75% seen once; the top ten hold approximately 8.4%. Trimming removed 2 bases at V and 9 bases at J, with 17 bases between. This CDR3 contains 15 residues. Germline V gives CDR1 LNHDA, CDR2 SQIVND (reference sequence). These data originate in a study of cytomegalovirus exposure and HLA in healthy donors. Study-level results: Immune exposure was documented only through CMV serostatus. Later analysis indicated greater clonal expansion among HLA-associated TCR beta chains than among equally common other chains. Compared with the roughly 670-donor mean, an Asian-associated ancestry cluster reportedly had fewer N-insertions, according to a later analysis. V- and J-gene trimming of TCR beta was linked (in a later analysis) to a missense DCLRE1C variant.

The TCR sequence derives from a human donor in good health. The rearrangement links TRBV19 to TRBJ1-3; TRBD1 might be the D (5 bases). Sample: PBMCs. This CDR3 reads CASSIQGNVFSTIYF. CDR3 in DNA: TGTGCCAGTAGTATACAGGGAAATGTTTTCTCCACCATATATTTT.